The clone carrying this T cell receptor (beta chain) was counted only a few times. The antigen remains unidentified. These data are taken from a study of cytomegalovirus exposure and HLA in healthy donors. The study sampled nominally healthy donors, though unrecorded immune exposures were likely. General observations from the study: For most TCR sequences rarity was the rule, although some public TCRs occurred in many donors. According to an earlier analysis, most TCR beta V segments yielded productive rearrangements about 90% or about 30% of the time.

The study ran its PCR with 60 Vbeta and 13 Jbeta primers. Methods used by the authors: About 11 million of tens of millions of unique TCR beta chains were shared, per a later count. Only in-frame clones appear in the TCRdb table, and some are missing; sequencing was by immunoSEQ multiplex PCR. Clone size and the V and J calls come from that table; the DNA yielded D and trimming. Of about 90,000 clones listed, roughly 63% are singletons. The germline CDR1 and CDR2 sequences are MNHEY and SMNVEV (reference sequence). V lost 6 bases, J lost 0 bases, and 10 bases stayed unmatched. The CDR3 is made up of 16 amino acids.

This clonotype originated in a woman aged 45-65 years in good health and CMV-seropositive. The sequencing sample was made of PBMCs. This chain connects TRBV27 to TRBJ1-1; 7 bases agree with TRBD1. In DNA, the CDR3 is TGTGCCAGCAGCAGGGGGTCGTACCCCATGAACACTGAAGCTTTCTTT. Its translation is CASSRGSYPMNTEAFF.